These 18 T cell receptor beta chains share one sample of origin, sequenced in a study of T cell repertoires in cytomegalovirus infection (dated by TCRdb to the late 2010s). Sequencing was carried out with an Illumina HiSeq 1500. TCRdb passed the public sequencing reads through fastp at Q25 and MiXCR, retaining productive beta sequences. Each entry is one CDR3 protein sequence, shown with its most common DNA and genes. Recorded for this sample are about 60,000 distinct CDR3 sequences; 33% of them occurred a single time. About 73% of the sample comes from the top ten. No cognate antigen is known for these TCRs. Material for sequencing was PBMCs, sequenced either directly or after in vitro stimulation (not recorded which). Every receptor here comes from a human donor in good health (CMV status not recorded). Some clones in this sample may be carry-over from other donors' samples.

This clonotype turned up a few times. The chain has TRBV19 and TRBJ2-7; the D is unclear. Trimming stripped 7 bases from V and 6 bases from J, with 10 bases between. The CDR3 has 11 residues. Germline V gene lookup returns CDR1 LNHDA and CDR2 SQIVND (reference sequence). CDR3 sequence (DNA): TGTGCCAGTATAAGAGGCGGCGAGCAGTACTTC. It yields the protein CASIRGGEQYF.

This clonotype was seen at least ten times. The genes are TRBV7-2 and TRBJ2-3, with TRBD2 identical over 7 bases. The CDR3 consists of 14 residues. Germline CDR1 SGHTA, CDR2 FQGNSA. Germline trimming cut 6 bases from V and 2 bases from J; bases unmatched to any gene: 5. This CDR3 is CASRPGGNTDTQYF. The CDR3 region has the DNA TGTGCCAGCAGACCCGGGGGGAACACAGATACGCAGTATTTT.

This clonotype was seen a handful of times. The chain couples TRBV5-6 to TRBJ2-1, with 7 bases lining up with TRBD2. The CDR3 spans 15 residues. The junction had 2 bases not matched to a gene; V was cut back by 0 bases and J by 2 bases. The V gene's germline CDR1 is SGHDT and CDR2 YYEEEE. This chain's CDR3 is CASSLGGGTYNEQFF. CDR3 in DNA: TGTGCCAGCAGCTTGGGGGGGGGGACCTACAATGAGCAGTTCTTC.

This clonotype was seen many times. The chain links TRBV7-2 to TRBJ1-1; perhaps TRBD1 as D (5 bases). CDR1 is SGHTA, CDR2 FQGNSA, per germline. V was clipped by 3 bases and J by 6 bases, with 11 bases between them. The CDR3 loop spans 13 amino acids. CDR3 DNA: TGTGCCAGCAGCTTGGGGGGGACGGCTGAAGCTTTCTTT. Encoded protein: CASSLGGTAEAFF.

The chain employs TRBV29-1 and TRBJ1-1; D is unclear. This CDR3 has 12 residues. V shed 3 bases and J shed 9 bases, with 14 bases lying between them. CDR1 and CDR2 from the germline V gene are SQVTM and ANQGSEA. CDR3 in amino acids: CSVDGPDGKAFF. DNA of the CDR3: TGCAGCGTTGATGGGCCAGACGGAAAAGCTTTCTTT. Drawing the rest from reference TRBV29-1 and TRBJ1-1, the complete variable domain is SAVISQKPSRDICQRGTSLTIQCQVDSQVTMMFWYRQQPGQSLTLIATANQGSEATYESGFVIDKFPISRPNLTFSTLTVSNMSPEDSSIYLCSVDGPDGKAFFGQGTRLTVV.

This chain uses TRBV12-3 or TRBV12-4 with TRBJ1-1, with 8 bases lining up with TRBD1. The CDR3 is 13 amino acids. V was clipped by 5 bases and J by 5 bases; unmatched bases: 4. The chain's CDR3 is CASSRRTGTEAFF. Here the CDR3 DNA reads TGTGCCAGCAGTCGAAGGACAGGGACTGAAGCTTTCTTT.

V usage is TRBV28 and J usage is TRBJ1-2; 8 nucleotides match TRBD1. Trimming took 5 bases from V and 5 from J; bases not matched to a gene: 10. Germline CDR1 reads MDHEN; CDR2 reads SYDVKM. This CDR3 is built from 15 residues. The chain's CDR3 is CASSSQGARKYGYTF. The CDR3 DNA is TGTGCCAGCAGTAGCCAGGGGGCGAGAAAATATGGCTACACCTTC.

The chain carries TRBV7-2 and TRBJ2-1; D may be TRBD2 (6 bases). With 5 bases removed from V and 11 bases from J, the gap between germline ends came to 13 bases. The germline gives CDR1 SGHTA, CDR2 FQGNSA. The CDR3 covers 12 residues. CDR3 DNA sequence: TGTGCCAGCAGCGCGGACCTAGCGAAGCAGTTCTTC. Translating it yields CASSADLAKQFF.

The chain is built from TRBV7-2 and TRBJ1-1; possibly TRBD1 for D (6 bases). Trimming removed 1 base at V and 0 bases at J, with 9 bases between. Per germline, CDR1 SGHTA and CDR2 FQGNSA. This CDR3 region has 15 residues. CDR3 in DNA: TGTGCCAGCAGCTTAGGCCGGACAGTGAACACTGAAGCTTTCTTT. This translates into CASSLGRTVNTEAFF.

The chain combines TRBV20-1 with TRBJ2-5, with a weak D call TRBD1 (5 bases). V lost 0 bases, J lost 5 bases, and 13 bases lay in between. Germline V gene lookup returns CDR1 DFQATT and CDR2 SNEGSKA (reference sequence). This CDR3 is built from 14 residues. CDR3: CSARDSQGWETQYF. CDR3 DNA: TGCAGTGCTAGAGATTCGCAGGGCTGGGAGACCCAGTACTTC.

V and J are TRBV12-3 or TRBV12-4 and TRBJ2-3; D gene unclear. Between the trimmed V and J ends, which lost 2 bases and 4 bases, there was a span of 7 bases. CDR3 length: 13 residues. The CDR3 protein is CASSLSEADTQYF. The CDR3 DNA sequence: TGTGCCAGCAGTTTATCTGAGGCAGATACGCAGTATTTT.

This clonotype was recorded a few times. The chain recombines TRBV6-1 with TRBJ2-3; TRBD2 aligns across 9 bases. The length of the CDR3 is 14 residues. Trimming at V came to 8 bases and at J to 6 bases, leaving 9 bases not matched to a gene. Germline CDR1 reads MNHNS; CDR2 reads SASEGT. CDR3 protein: CASRRGTSLDTQYF. In nucleotides, the CDR3 is TGTGCCAGCCGAAGGGGGACTAGCCTTGATACGCAGTATTTT.

This clonotype came up a few times. The rearrangement joins TRBV28 to TRBJ2-2; no firm D call. V was pared by 6 bases and J by 2 bases, with 7 bases between. This CDR3 has 13 residues. Germline V gene sequence: CDR1 MDHEN, CDR2 SYDVKM. The CDR3 loop reads CASREENTGELFF. The CDR3 DNA reads as TGTGCCAGCAGGGAAGAAAACACCGGGGAGCTGTTTTTT.

The chain employs TRBV7-9 and TRBJ1-3; D remains unclear. This CDR3 spans 15 amino acids. Trimming removed 2 bases at V and 7 bases at J, with 15 bases between. CDR1 SEHNR and CDR2 FQNEAQ come from the germline V gene (reference sequence). As DNA, the CDR3 is TGTGCCAGCAGCTTAAACGACGGAGGGAGGAACACCATATATTTT. Translated: CASSLNDGGRNTIYF.

The V gene is TRBV9, the J gene TRBJ2-1; D may match TRBD1 or TRBD2 (5 bases each). In germline, CDR1 is SGDLS, CDR2 YYNGEE. The CDR3 length is 15 residues. V lost 3 bases and J lost 7, with 17 bases in between. Here the CDR3 reads CASSATGTPRNEQFF. CDR3 sequence (DNA): TGTGCCAGCAGCGCCACCGGGACGCCCCGTAATGAGCAGTTCTTC.

V and J are TRBV4-1 and TRBJ1-6, with 10 positions matching TRBD1. V shed 0 bases, J shed 7 bases, and the junction held 3 bases outside the gene matches. Germline values: CDR1 MGHRA, CDR2 YSYEKL. The CDR3 contains 16 residues. CDR3 sequence: CASSQEGQGMNSPLHF. The CDR3, as DNA: TGCGCCAGCAGCCAAGAGGGACAGGGGATGAATTCACCCCTCCACTTT.

This clonotype was recorded a few times. The chain combines TRBV20-1 with TRBJ2-3; 7 nucleotides match TRBD1. CDR1 DFQATT and CDR2 SNEGSKA come from the germline V gene (reference sequence). V shed 4 bases, J shed 2 bases, and the junction held 18 bases outside the gene matches. This CDR3 comprises 18 residues. CDR3 region: CSANTPPRTGRFTDTQYF. DNA of the CDR3: TGCAGTGCTAACACCCCTCCGAGGACAGGTCGTTTCACAGATACGCAGTATTTT.

This sequence joins TRBV5-1 and TRBJ2-5, with D possibly TRBD2 on 5 matching bases. CDR3 length equals 16 residues. Per germline, CDR1 SGHRS and CDR2 YFSETQ. Trimming removed 0 bases from V and 0 bases from J, with 12 bases in between. The CDR3 bases are TGCGCCAGCAGCTTGGCCCAAGCGGCCTACCAAGAGACCCAGTACTTC. It specifies CASSLAQAAYQETQYF.